These 10 T cell receptor beta chains originate from one sample sequenced in a study of blood T cell repertoires in COVID-19. Data came from immunoSEQ multiplex PCR; TCRdb stores just in-frame clones and leaves some out. This sample yields about 170,000 clones, of which about 86% are seen a single time; roughly a tenth belongs to the top ten. Sequenced material: peripheral blood. Every receptor here comes from a man in his 70s with active or convalescent COVID-19.

This sequence joins TRBV5-1 and TRBJ2-7, with 11 positions matching TRBD2. The CDR3 has 15 residues. Trimming took 4 bases from V and 3 from J; bases not matched to a gene: 6. Germline V gene data show CDR1 as SGHRS and CDR2 as YFSETQ. The CDR3 DNA reads as TGCGCCAGCAGCACTTTAGCGGGAGGGTACTACGAGCAGTACTTC. This encodes CASSTLAGGYYEQYF.

The sample holds one count of this clone. This chain connects TRBV6-5 to TRBJ2-3; TRBD1 agrees at 7 bases. The V and J ends lost 5 bases and 2 bases, in that order; junction bases with no gene match: 4. In germline, CDR1 is MNHEY, CDR2 SVGAGI. This CDR3 is built from 14 residues. In nucleotides, the CDR3 is TGTGCCAGCAGTAGACAGGGTAACACAGATACGCAGTATTTT. Translated: CASSRQGNTDTQYF.

This clone is a singleton in its sample. The CDR3 reads CASSRTGGGRSYGYTF. CDR3 in DNA: TGTGCCAGCAGTCGGACAGGGGGCGGGAGGTCCTATGGCTACACCTTC. This rearrangement joins TRBV28 to TRBJ1-2, with TRBD1 matching over 11 bases. The CDR3 extends over 16 amino acids. The V gene end was trimmed by 5 bases and the J gene end by 4 bases; junction bases not matched to a gene: 9. Germline CDR1 and CDR2: MDHEN and SYDVKM.

The chain links TRBV6-2 or TRBV6-3 to TRBJ2-2; 12 bases map to TRBD2. V dropped 6 bases and J dropped 11; count of bases not matched to a gene: 16. CDR1 and CDR2 from the germline V gene are MNHEY and SVGEGT. The CDR3 totals 17 residues. CDR3 region: CASSRRLAGDEMRELFF. CDR3 DNA: TGTGCCAGCAGCCGGAGACTAGCGGGAGACGAGATGCGAGAGCTGTTTTTT.

The rearrangement joins TRBV6-5 to TRBJ2-6; unclear D gene. Germline V gene sequence: CDR1 MNHEY, CDR2 SVGAGI. This CDR3 is built from 16 residues. The V end lost 4 bases, the J end lost 0 bases, and 10 bases lay between the germline ends. The chain's CDR3 is CASSSTLISGANVLTF. The CDR3 bases are TGTGCCAGCAGTTCGACATTAATCTCTGGGGCCAACGTCCTGACTTTC.

The chain joins TRBV27 to TRBJ1-4, with a weak D call TRBD1 (6 bases). The germline CDR1 and CDR2 sequences are MNHEY and SMNVEV (reference sequence). CDR3 size: 15 residues. V lost 6 bases, J lost 0 bases, and 11 bases lay in between. The CDR3 bases are TGTGCCAGCAGGGGAGGGACAACAACTAATGAAAAACTGTTTTTT. It encodes CASRGGTTTNEKLFF.

This clone was seen only a few times. CDR3 nucleotide sequence: TGTGCCAGCAGTTCCCCAGCGGGAGGATTCTACAATGAGCAGTTCTTC. As protein: CASSSPAGGFYNEQFF. The chain uses TRBV28 and TRBJ2-1; 9 positions agree with TRBD2. The CDR3 has 16 amino acids. Germline V lookup: CDR1 MDHEN, CDR2 SYDVKM. The ends lost 4 bases at V and 3 bases at J; junction bases unmatched: 7.

This chain joins TRBV7-8 and TRBJ1-6, with 12 nucleotides matching TRBD1. This CDR3 spans 18 amino acids. V was clipped by 1 base and J by 3 bases; unmatched bases: 4. Germline V gene sequence: CDR1 SGHVS, CDR2 FQNEAQ. The CDR3 nucleotides read TGTGCCAGCAGCTTAGTCGGGACAGGGGGCATCTATAATTCACCCCTCCACTTT. It is translated as CASSLVGTGGIYNSPLHF. The full variable domain, its missing parts supplied by reference TRBV7-8 and TRBJ1-6, is GAGVSQSPRYKVAKRGQDVALRCDPISGHVSLFWYQQALGQGPEFLTYFQNEAQLDKSGLPSDRFFAERPEGSVSTLKIQRTQQEDSAVYLCASSLVGTGGIYNSPLHFGNGTRLTVT.

The chain carries TRBV25-1 and TRBJ2-4; D is possibly TRBD1 (6 bases). CDR1 MGHDK and CDR2 SYGVNS come from the germline V gene. The CDR3 loop spans 16 amino acids. Trimming removed 3 bases at V and 1 base at J, with 13 bases between. DNA for the CDR3: TGTGCCAGCAGTGAGGCCCCAGGGGAGGCCAAAAACATTCAGTACTTC. Protein product: CASSEAPGEAKNIQYF.

The chain recombines TRBV15 with TRBJ2-3; 7 nucleotides align to TRBD1. After removal of 2 bases from V and 2 bases from J, the junction contained 7 bases not matched to a gene. The CDR3 is made up of 16 amino acids. Per the germline V gene, CDR1 is LNHNV and CDR2 is YYDKDF (reference sequence). This CDR3 reads CATSRRTGPNTDTQYF. CDR3 DNA sequence: TGTGCCACCAGCAGAAGGACAGGCCCCAACACAGATACGCAGTATTTT.